This T cell receptor (beta chain) emerged from a study of T cells in Graves' hyperthyroidism and ophthalmopathy. V lost 5 bases, J lost 1 base, and 0 bases stayed unmatched. Germline CDR1 and CDR2: DFQATT and SNEGSKA (reference sequence). The CDR3 length is 12 residues. As for this clonotype: Being one base from a much bigger clone, this may be a read error.

Amplified TCR beta CDR3 regions derived from RNA transcripts. HTBI primers drove first-round RT-PCR of the TCR CDR3. TCRdb fed the multiplex PCR reads into MiXCR, producing one record per CDR3 protein. The sample has more than 300,000 distinct CDR3 sequences, about 14% seen once. The chain is built from TRBV20-1 and TRBJ2-5; 8 bases agree with TRBD2. The clonotype originates from a woman in her twenties or thirties with Graves' ophthalmopathy. Specimen: blood. CDR3 loop: CSAGTSQETQYF. The CDR3 DNA is TGCAGTGCTGGGACTAGCCAAGAGACCCAGTACTTC.